The rows below give T cell receptor beta chains drawn from one sample of a study of T cell repertoires in cytomegalovirus infection. TCRdb processed the reads anew with MiXCR; each CDR3 protein has one entry. This table holds 90,000 to 120,000 distinct CDR3 sequences, approximately 45% found once. No antigen has been assigned to these receptors. The sequencing here drew on CD8+ T cells from cultured PBMCs, taken from culture after CMV antigen stimulation. All receptors derive from a human donor in good health (CMV status not recorded). Some clones in this sample may be carry-over from other donors' samples. CDR3s include the opening cysteine and the closing phenylalanine or tryptophan. A D gene is named only where the DNA matches it firmly. The size entry is marked missing in some rows and otherwise reads once, few, many or a size class.

CDR3nt | CDR3aa | j_gene | abundance | v_gene | d_gene
TGTGCCAGCAGTCCGACAGACCAAGAGACCCAGTACTTC | CASSPTDQETQYF | TRBJ2-5 | - | TRBV12-3/TRBV12-4 | -
TGTGCCAGCAGCCCTACGTCGGGGGCAAATGAGCAGTTCTTC | CASSPTSGANEQFF | TRBJ2-1 | few | TRBV6-5 | -
TGTGCCAGCAGCCAAGGACTAGCGCATTCCTACGAGCAGTACTTC | CASSQGLAHSYEQYF | TRBJ2-7 | - | TRBV4-2 | TRBD2
TGTGCCACCAGTGCACCGGGGGGGGGGCCCCTCGATGAGCAGTTCTTC | CATSAPGGGPLDEQFF | TRBJ2-1 | few | TRBV24-1 | TRBD2
TGTGCCAGCAGTTTTCGGGACCCCATCTTCTCTGGGGCCAACGTCCTGACTTTC | CASSFRDPIFSGANVLTF | TRBJ2-6 | few | TRBV12-3/TRBV12-4 | -
TGTGCCAGCAGCGAGACAGGGGTCTCTGGAAACACCATATATTTT | CASSETGVSGNTIYF | TRBJ1-3 | - | TRBV11-2 | TRBD1
TGTGCCAGCAAATCCGGGGGTTACACTGAAGCTTTCTTT | CASKSGGYTEAFF | TRBJ1-1 | many | TRBV28 | -
TGTGCCATCAGAGATCCGGGGGGGAGCACAGATACGCAGTATTTT | CAIRDPGGSTDTQYF | TRBJ2-3 | few | TRBV10-3 | TRBD2
TGTGCCAGTCGGGGGCCTCTGAACACCGGGGAGCTGTTTTTT | CASRGPLNTGELFF | TRBJ2-2 | - | TRBV7-9 | -
TGTGCCAGCACCCTACTAGGACCTTACAATGAGCAGTTCTTC | CASTLLGPYNEQFF | TRBJ2-1 | - | TRBV28 | -
TGTGCCAGCAGCTTCGGTGGGAACCAAGAGACCCAGTACTTC | CASSFGGNQETQYF | TRBJ2-5 | - | TRBV7-6 | -
TGTGCCAGCAGTTCGGCTAATCAGCCCCAGCATTTT | CASSSANQPQHF | TRBJ1-5 | once | TRBV6-2/TRBV6-3 | -
TGTGCCAGCATCTCCCCGACGGGGGCAGGGGATACGCAGTATTTT | CASISPTGAGDTQYF | TRBJ2-3 | few | TRBV7-9 | -
TGTGCCAGCAGCTTAGAGATGAACACTGAAGCTTTCTTT | CASSLEMNTEAFF | TRBJ1-1 | few | TRBV11-1 | -
TGTGCCAGCAGTACCCTAGCCGGGAATAGCAATCAGCCCCAGCATTTT | CASSTLAGNSNQPQHF | TRBJ1-5 | - | TRBV12-3/TRBV12-4 | -
TGTGCCAGCAGTTTTATCAGGGGGGGAACCTACGAGCAGTACTTC | CASSFIRGGTYEQYF | TRBJ2-7 | - | TRBV12-3/TRBV12-4 | -
TGTGCCAGCAGCTTAGGGGTTGGGGCGGGGCCCGCTGCGGATACGCAGTATTTT | CASSLGVGAGPAADTQYF | TRBJ2-3 | few | TRBV7-3 | -
TGTGCCAGCAGCCGCCCAGGGGAGGCGGTGAGCTCTGGAAACACCATATATTTT | CASSRPGEAVSSGNTIYF | TRBJ1-3 | - | TRBV7-9 | -
TGTGCCAGCAGCTTAGCGGCCACAGGGGGGAACACCGGGGAGCTGTTTTTT | CASSLAATGGNTGELFF | TRBJ2-2 | few | TRBV7-6 | TRBD1
TGTGCCAGCAGCCTTAGGCAAGCGGGGGGGCCGGATACGCAGTATTTT | CASSLRQAGGPDTQYF | TRBJ2-3 | few | TRBV5-5 | TRBD2
TGTGCCAGCAGCTTGGGGACAGGGAGCCACGAGCAGTACTTC | CASSLGTGSHEQYF | TRBJ2-7 | few | TRBV5-4 | TRBD1
TGTGCCACCAGCTTAGTAGGGATGGGGAACACCATATATTTT | CATSLVGMGNTIYF | TRBJ1-3 | - | TRBV7-8 | -
TGTGCCAGCAGTGGGACAGATAGCACAGATACGCAGTATTTT | CASSGTDSTDTQYF | TRBJ2-3 | - | TRBV2 | -
TGTGCCAGCAGCCCTCCGGGACTAGCGTTTAACGATGAGCAGTTCTTC | CASSPPGLAFNDEQFF | TRBJ2-1 | few | TRBV12-3/TRBV12-4 | TRBD2
TGCAGTGCTAGAGAACATACGGGTGGAGAGCAGTACTTC | CSAREHTGGEQYF | TRBJ2-7 | - | TRBV20-1 | -
TGTGCCAGCAGCCAAGAACAGGGCGCTACCTACAATGAGCAGTTCTTC | CASSQEQGATYNEQFF | TRBJ2-1 | - | TRBV4-2 | -
TGTGCCAGCAGCTTACAGGTTAACTATGGCTACACCTTC | CASSLQVNYGYTF | TRBJ1-2 | once | TRBV13 | -
TGTGCCAGCAGGGGAGGGGACAGCTCTGGAAACACCATATATTTT | CASRGGDSSGNTIYF | TRBJ1-3 | - | TRBV12-3/TRBV12-4 | TRBD1
TGTGCCAGCAGCGCAGGACTAGCGGGGGGATCCTACAATGAGCAGTTCTTC | CASSAGLAGGSYNEQFF | TRBJ2-1 | - | TRBV5-6 | TRBD2
TGTGCCAGCAGTTTATATCCTATGGGTGTCGGGGAGCTGTTTTTT | CASSLYPMGVGELFF | TRBJ2-2 | once | TRBV27 | -
TGTGCCAGCAGTTTACAGGGGGGGGAGCAGTACTTC | CASSLQGGEQYF | TRBJ2-7 | - | TRBV28 | -
TGTGCCAGCAGCCAATACAGCTCTGGGGCCAACGTCCTGACTTTC | CASSQYSSGANVLTF | TRBJ2-6 | few | TRBV4-2 | -
TGTGCCAGCAGTTTAGTCCTCAGCACAGATACGCAGTATTTT | CASSLVLSTDTQYF | TRBJ2-3 | - | TRBV12-3/TRBV12-4 | -